This T cell receptor beta chain was found in a study of shared clonotypes between healthy human individuals. Generated by immunoSEQ multiplex PCR, the TCRdb table keeps only in-frame clones and is missing some. The sample has 2 million to 3 million clones, over 85% seen once; the top ten hold 0.36%. This TCR derives from a man aged 18-30 years in good health. Some clones in this sample may be carry-over from other donors' samples. The sequencing sample was made of naive CD4+ T cells from PBMCs. Stated subset: CD45RA+ positively selected.

CDR3 nucleotides: TGTGCCAGCTCACGACTAGCGGCCGGCTACAATGAGCAGTTCTTC. This codes for CASSRLAAGYNEQFF. The J gene is TRBJ2-1, the V gene TRBV18; 9 bases fit TRBD2. This CDR3 has 15 amino acids. The junction had 4 bases not matched to a gene; V was cut back by 4 bases and J by 3 bases. Germline CDR1 is KGHSH and CDR2 is LQKENI.